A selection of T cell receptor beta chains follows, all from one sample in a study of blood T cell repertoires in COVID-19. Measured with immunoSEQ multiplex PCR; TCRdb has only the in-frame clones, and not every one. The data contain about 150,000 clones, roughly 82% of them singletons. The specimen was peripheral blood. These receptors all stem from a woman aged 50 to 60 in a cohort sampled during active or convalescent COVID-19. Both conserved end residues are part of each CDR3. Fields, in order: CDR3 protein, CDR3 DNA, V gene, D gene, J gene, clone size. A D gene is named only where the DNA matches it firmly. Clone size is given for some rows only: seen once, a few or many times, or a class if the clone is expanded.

CASSYRSGEDTQYF TGTGCCAGCAGTTACCGTAGCGGGGAGGATACGCAGTATTTT TRBV6-5 TRBD2 TRBJ2-3 .
CASSPRDRPTDTQYF TGTGCCAGCTCACCCCGCGACAGGCCCACAGATACGCAGTATTTT TRBV18 . TRBJ2-3 .
CASSLGLPGSAFSGNTIYF TGTGCCAGCAGTTTAGGTTTGCCGGGGTCGGCCTTCTCTGGAAACACCATATATTTT TRBV27 . TRBJ1-3 .
CSGDTANYGYTF TGCAGCGGAGACACGGCTAACTATGGCTACACCTTC TRBV29-1 . TRBJ1-2 .
CATSDFPGYEQFF TGTGCCACCAGTGATTTCCCAGGGTATGAGCAGTTCTTC TRBV24-1 . TRBJ2-1 .
CASSYPQEGADGYTF TGTGCCAGCAGTTACCCACAGGAGGGGGCTGATGGCTACACCTTC TRBV6-2/TRBV6-3 TRBD1 TRBJ1-2 .
CATQEGLFEKLFF TGTGCCACACAGGAAGGGTTGTTTGAAAAACTGTTTTTT TRBV10-3 . TRBJ1-4 .
CASKRQGTNYGYTF TGCGCCAGCAAAAGACAGGGAACAAACTATGGCTACACCTTC TRBV5-1 TRBD1 TRBJ1-2 .
CASSISGNTIYF TGTGCCAGCAGCATATCCGGAAACACCATATATTTT TRBV7-9 . TRBJ1-3 .
CASSFRGGGSYEQYF TGTGCCAGCAGTTTTCGCGGCGGGGGATCCTACGAGCAGTACTTC TRBV27 TRBD2 TRBJ2-7 .
CATSRDAGVYNEQFF TGTGCCACCAGCAGAGATGCGGGGGTGTACAATGAGCAGTTCTTC TRBV15 TRBD2 TRBJ2-1 .
CASSQASRDTEAFF TGTGCCAGCAGCCAGGCCAGCAGGGACACTGAAGCTTTCTTT TRBV3-1/TRBV3-2 . TRBJ1-1 .
CASSLAPAGGGETQYF TGTGCCAGCAGCTTAGCCCCAGCGGGGGGAGGGGAGACCCAGTACTTC TRBV7-2 TRBD2 TRBJ2-5 many
CASSGLQGHNSPLHF TGTGCCAGCTCAGGGCTGCAGGGCCACAATTCACCCCTCCACTTT TRBV18 . TRBJ1-6 few
CASSISGGNEKLFF TGTGCCAGTAGTATTTCCGGGGGGAATGAAAAACTGTTTTTT TRBV19 . TRBJ1-4 .
CASSPTGPLNYGYTF TGTGCCAGCAGCCCGACAGGCCCTCTTAACTATGGCTACACCTTC TRBV16 . TRBJ1-2 once
CASSPLLLSGPNTEAFF TGTGCCAGCTCACCACTCCTTTTGTCAGGGCCGAACACTGAAGCTTTCTTT TRBV18 . TRBJ1-1 .
CASSFDRTNYGYTF TGTGCCAGCAGTTTCGACAGAACTAACTATGGCTACACCTTC TRBV6-5 . TRBJ1-2 .
CASSTRNRYEQYF TGTGCCAGCAGTACCCGCAACAGGTACGAGCAGTACTTC TRBV6-2/TRBV6-3 . TRBJ2-7 once
CASSQDWVGGMNTEAFF TGCGCCAGCAGCCAAGATTGGGTCGGCGGAATGAACACTGAAGCTTTCTTT TRBV4-1 . TRBJ1-1 .
CATSDPPIRQGAGEQFF TGTGCCACCAGTGACCCCCCGATCCGGCAGGGGGCGGGTGAGCAGTTCTTC TRBV24-1 TRBD1 TRBJ2-1 .
CASSELVMKNTEAFF TGTGCCAGCAGCGAGTTGGTAATGAAGAACACTGAAGCTTTCTTT TRBV13 . TRBJ1-1 .
CASSTGTSGATGELFF TGTGCCAGCAGCACCGGAACTAGCGGAGCCACCGGGGAGCTGTTTTTT TRBV7-3 TRBD2 TRBJ2-2 once
CASSRGSFNEQFF TGTGCCAGCAGCAGGGGATCGTTCAATGAGCAGTTCTTC TRBV2 . TRBJ2-1 .
CASSLDWARGAGTGELFF TGTGCCAGCAGCTTAGACTGGGCCAGGGGCGCCGGCACCGGGGAGCTGTTTTTT TRBV13 . TRBJ2-2 .
CAWSREGEQPQHF TGTGCCTGGAGTCGGGAGGGAGAGCAGCCCCAGCATTTT TRBV30 . TRBJ1-5 few
CASSEEGMNTEAFF TGTGCCAGCAGTGAGGAGGGAATGAACACTGAAGCTTTCTTT TRBV6-1 . TRBJ1-1 .
CASSQEVGKLFF TGTGCCAGCAGTCAAGAGGTCGGAAAACTGTTTTTT TRBV7-9 . TRBJ1-4 .
CASSRGSSYNEQFF TGTGCCAGTAGTAGAGGGTCCTCCTACAATGAGCAGTTCTTC TRBV19 . TRBJ2-1 .
CASSELGDRAQPQHF TGTGCCAGCAGTGAATTAGGGGACAGGGCTCAGCCCCAGCATTTT TRBV6-1 TRBD1 TRBJ1-5 .
CATSDRDRDSPLHF TGTGCCACCAGTGACCGGGACAGGGATTCACCCCTCCACTTT TRBV24-1 TRBD1 TRBJ1-6 .
CASSLDLAGGNEQYF TGCGCCAGCAGCTTGGATCTGGCGGGGGGAAATGAGCAGTACTTC TRBV5-1 TRBD2 TRBJ2-7 .